This TCR beta chain was profiled in a study of T-cell memory formation after mild COVID-19. Background on the study: TCR clusters were largely donor specific.

Concerning this clonotype itself: Antigen specificity is unknown.

The CDR3 covers 15 residues. The V and J ends lost 2 bases and 2 bases respectively, with 9 bases between them. Germline V gene lookup returns CDR1 SGHVS and CDR2 FNYEAQ. TCRalpha and TCRbeta libraries used 5'RACE with constant-segment primers and UMIs. TCRdb re-analysed the 5' RACE reads in MiXCR, keeping a single row per CDR3 protein. The table records some 300,000 distinct CDR3 sequences, 15% to 20% of them present only once. Broader study findings: Shrinking CD4+ clones resided mostly in CM and EM, and CD8+ ones in EMRA.

V and J are TRBV7-6 and TRBJ2-2, with D unclear. The sequenced sample consisted of PBMCs or a T cell subset sorted from them (not recorded which). This clonotype was sampled from a man between 18 and 29 years old who had mild COVID-19 (a few samples of this study predate the infection). Cell type and time point are not known. The CDR3 DNA sequence: TGTGCCAGCAGCTTATGGGTCACAAACACCGGGGAGCTGTTTTTT. Translation: CASSLWVTNTGELFF. Together with reference TRBV7-6 and TRBJ2-2, the CDR3 gives the full variable domain: GAGVSQSPRYKVTKRGQDVALRCDPISGHVSLYWYRQALGQGPEFLTYFNYEAQQDKSGLPNDRFSAERPEGSISTLTIQRTEQRDSAMYRCASSLWVTNTGELFFGEGSRLTVL.